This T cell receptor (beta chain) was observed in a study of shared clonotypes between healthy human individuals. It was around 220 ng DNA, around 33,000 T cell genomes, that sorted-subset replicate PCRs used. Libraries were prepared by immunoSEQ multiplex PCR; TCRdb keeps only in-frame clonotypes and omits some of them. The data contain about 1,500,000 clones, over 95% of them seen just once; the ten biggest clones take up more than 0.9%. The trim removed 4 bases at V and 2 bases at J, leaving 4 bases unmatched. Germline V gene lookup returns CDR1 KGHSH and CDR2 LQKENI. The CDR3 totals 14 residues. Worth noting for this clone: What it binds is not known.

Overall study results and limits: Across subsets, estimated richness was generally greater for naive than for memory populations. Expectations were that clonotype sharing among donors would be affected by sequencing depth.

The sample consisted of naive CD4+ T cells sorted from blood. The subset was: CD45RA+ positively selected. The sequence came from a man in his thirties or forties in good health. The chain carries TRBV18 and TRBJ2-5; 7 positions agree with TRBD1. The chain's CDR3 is CASSQDRNQETQYF. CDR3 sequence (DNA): TGTGCCAGCTCACAGGACAGGAATCAAGAGACCCAGTACTTC.